The subject of this entry is one T cell receptor beta chain. This clonotype has a handful of counts. The antigen it binds to is not known. The sample holds no much larger clone one base away, and base qualities are not on file. The CDR3 has 14 amino acids, counting the end cysteine and phenylalanine. The entry retains the CDR3 DNA only, 42 bases that are in frame from base 1. CDR1 and CDR2 (SGDLS, YYNGEE) derive from the germline V gene. The germline V end is reduced by 2 bases and the J end by 5 bases; junction bases left unmatched: 3. The sample originates from a study of T-cell memory formation after mild COVID-19 (dated by TCRdb to the early 2020s). In the study overall: Most TCR sequence clusters were specific to one of the two donors. In a couple of donors, T-cell clones that expanded and contracted after mild COVID-19 were followed by sequencing TCRalpha and TCRbeta repertoires longitudinally. Two young, previously healthy adult volunteers, one female and one male, were included in the cohort.

Sequencing was carried out with an Illumina NovaSeq 6000. TCRalpha and TCRbeta cDNA libraries were constructed by 5'RACE with constant-segment primers, with sample barcodes and unique molecular identifiers being introduced. RNA was extracted from every sample with Trizol reagent. Amplification of the libraries took two PCR steps, and the second step added a second sample barcode plus Illumina TruSeq adapters. The libraries were sequenced on an Illumina NovaSeq using 2 x 150 bp paired-end reads. The published analysis was carried out like this. With migec v1.2.7, reads were demultiplexed and then collapsed into UMI-guided consensus sequences. Using mixcr v2.1.11, UMI consensuses were aligned to TRA and TRB V and J templates and then assembled into clonotypes. Expanded or contracted clonotypes were those called significant by both edgeR and NoisET, with noise models trained on biological replicates. For edgeR calls, the thresholds were a false discovery rate-adjusted p below 0.01 and a log2 fold-change of 1. As an exploratory analysis of dynamics, max-normalized trajectories of the 1000 most abundant clonotypes were examined with PCA combined with hierarchical clustering. Each responding clone was given a CD4 or CD8 phenotype based on the CD4+ and CD8+ repertoires, which had been sequenced separately. TCRdb reworked the public reads: Q25 trimming with fastp, MiXCR clone assembly, productive beta chains retained. Each CDR3 protein gets just one entry, which takes the most common genes and DNA from the rows behind it. The V and J calls and clone size are TCRdb's, not the authors'. The sample has about 400,000 distinct CDR3 sequences on record, approximately 15% of them singletons. Around a fifth of the sample rests with the top ten.

Broad study findings and their caveats: SARS-CoV-2 specificity of the second-wave clones peaking on day 37 was not confirmed. Some responding clones were found in pre-infection memory, which suggests that pre-existing cross-reactive memory T cells took part in the SARS-CoV-2 response. Contracting CD4+ clones were located mainly in the CM and EM memory subsets, whereas CD8+ clones were found to be enriched in EMRA. The study covered only two mild cases, and larger cohorts including severe cases with pre-infection samples were considered necessary. Balanced CD4/CD8 phenotypes were observed for clones contracting from day 15 to 85, whereas a bias towards CD4+ was observed for a second wave of clones expanding from day 15 to 37.

Ficoll-Paque density gradient centrifugation was used to isolate PBMCs. The TCR was taken from a man younger than 30 who had mild COVID-19 (a few samples of this study predate the infection). The sample titles of this study are shuffled in the database, so cell type and time point are left out; the donor was told from shared clones. The rearrangement combines TRBV9 with TRBJ2-2; TRBD1 matches 7 bases in the middle. Sequenced input: PBMCs or a T cell subset sorted from them (not recorded which). The DNA reads as follows: TGTGCCAGCAGCGTCCGACAGGGAACCGGGGAGCTGTTTTTT. Its translation is CASSVRQGTGELFF.